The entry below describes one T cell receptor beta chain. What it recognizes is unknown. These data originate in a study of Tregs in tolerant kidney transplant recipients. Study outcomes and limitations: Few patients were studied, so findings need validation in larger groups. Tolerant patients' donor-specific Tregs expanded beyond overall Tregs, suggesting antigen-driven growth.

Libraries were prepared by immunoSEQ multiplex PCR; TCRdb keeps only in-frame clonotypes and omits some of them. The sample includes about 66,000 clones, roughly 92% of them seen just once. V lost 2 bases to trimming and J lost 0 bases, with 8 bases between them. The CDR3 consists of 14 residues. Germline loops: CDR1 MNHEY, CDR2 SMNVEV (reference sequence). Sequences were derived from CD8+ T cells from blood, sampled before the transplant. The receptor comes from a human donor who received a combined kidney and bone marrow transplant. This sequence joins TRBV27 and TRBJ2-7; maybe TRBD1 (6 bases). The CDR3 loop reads CASSLTGFSYEQYF. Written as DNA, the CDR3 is TGTGCCAGCAGTTTAACAGGGTTCTCCTACGAGCAGTACTTC.